This T cell receptor beta chain was sequenced for a study of blood T cell repertoires in COVID-19. Profiled with immunoSEQ multiplex PCR; TCRdb holds only in-frame clones, not every one. The repertoire holds fewer than 350,000 clones, with just under 90% as singletons. The source material was PBMCs or T cells enriched from blood (not recorded which). This clonotype was sampled from a woman between 25 and 40 years old with acute COVID-19.

CDR3 sequence: CSVGDSLEAFF. CDR3 sequence (DNA): TGCAGCGTTGGGGACAGCCTTGAAGCTTTCTTT. The chain joins TRBV29-1 to TRBJ1-1, with TRBD1 matching 7 bases. Germline trimming cut 4 bases from V and 7 bases from J; bases unmatched to any gene: 3. The CDR3 length is 11 residues. Germline V gene sequence: CDR1 SQVTM, CDR2 ANQGSEA.